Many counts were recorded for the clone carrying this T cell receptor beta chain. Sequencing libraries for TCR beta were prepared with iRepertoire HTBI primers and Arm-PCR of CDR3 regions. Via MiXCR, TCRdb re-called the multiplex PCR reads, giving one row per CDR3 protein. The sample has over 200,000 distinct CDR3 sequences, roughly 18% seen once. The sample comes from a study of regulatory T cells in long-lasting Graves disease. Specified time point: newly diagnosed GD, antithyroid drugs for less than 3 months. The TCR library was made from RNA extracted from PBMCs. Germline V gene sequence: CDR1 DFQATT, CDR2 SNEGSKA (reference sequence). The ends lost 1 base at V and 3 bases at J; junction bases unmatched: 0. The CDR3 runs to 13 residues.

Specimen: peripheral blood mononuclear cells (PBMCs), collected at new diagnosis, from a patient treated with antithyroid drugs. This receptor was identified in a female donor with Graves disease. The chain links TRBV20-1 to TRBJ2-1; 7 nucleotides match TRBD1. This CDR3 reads CSARGDSYNEQFF. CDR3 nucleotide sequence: TGCAGTGCTAGAGGGGACAGCTACAATGAGCAGTTCTTC.